This T cell receptor beta chain was sequenced during a study of control samples from healthy donors and cancer patients. The repertoire was sequenced with immunoSEQ multiplex PCR; TCRdb's copy has only in-frame clones and lacks some. The sample records more than 110,000 clones, about 88% being singletons. Trimming removed 0 bases from V and 1 base from J, with 6 bases in between. Germline CDR1 GTSNPN, CDR2 SVGIG (reference sequence). This CDR3 spans 13 amino acids. Sequenced sample: blood. This TCR derives from a woman aged 25 to 39 in good health. The chain carries TRBV30 and TRBJ1-1; D call uncertain. The CDR3 sequence: CAWSVMENTEAFF. The CDR3 DNA follows: TGTGCCTGGAGTGTAATGGAGAACACTGAAGCTTTCTTT.